The entry that follows covers one T cell receptor (beta chain) sequence. Antigen unknown. This record belongs to a study of vaccination effects on CD4 cells after COVID-19. Study details: Post-vaccine samples followed the second dose by a median of 72 days. Study findings and constraints: The study had few convalescent patients and no early post-infection timepoints.

Antigen-specific CD4+ T cell clonotypes were called by their expansion after viral peptide-pool culture in ViraFEST. Isolating CD4+ T cells followed approximately ten days of culture. The participants, recipients of two vaccine doses, got either BNT162b2 or mRNA-1273. TCRdb's copy holds only in-frame clones and misses some; the assay was immunoSEQ multiplex PCR. The profile covers around 15,000 clones, with approximately 80% appearing a single time and approximately 20% taken by the ten largest. Germline V lookup: CDR1 GTSNPN, CDR2 SVGIG (reference sequence). V lost 3 bases and J lost 2, with 13 bases in between. The CDR3 has 14 residues.

This chain connects TRBV30 to TRBJ1-2, with unresolved D. The clonotype was recovered from a human donor who received a COVID-19 vaccine. Sequencing was performed on CD4+ T cells from PBMCs cultured with HCoV-NL63 spike peptides, taken after COVID-19 vaccination. The CDR3 DNA follows: TGTGCCTGGAGAATTACCAAATCGAACTATGGCTACACCTTC. Protein: CAWRITKSNYGYTF.